This T cell receptor (beta chain) comes out of a study of PD-L1 blockade in urothelial cancer. Clones were sequenced by immunoSEQ multiplex PCR, and TCRdb holds only the in-frame ones, with some missing. The table includes 20,000 to 25,000 clones, around 90% detected once. A single count supports this clone. Trimming at V came to 5 bases and at J to 4 bases, leaving 4 bases not matched to a gene. CDR1 is SGHTA and CDR2 is FQGNSA in the germline V gene. This CDR3 spans 13 amino acids. Sample time point: peripheral blood 6 weeks after treatment start. The TCR originated in a woman aged 60-75 years with urothelial cancer. Sequencing was performed on PBMCs, taken around atezolizumab (anti-PD-L1) treatment. The V call is TRBV7-2, the J call TRBJ2-7, with 8 bases fitting TRBD1. The CDR3 DNA sequence: TGTGCCAGCAGCGCCTGGACAGGGTACGAGCAGTACTTC. This gives the protein CASSAWTGYEQYF.